Listed below are T cell receptor beta chains from one sample, sequenced in a study of human T cells and chemical hapten exposure. A single record per CDR3 protein comes from TCRdb applying MiXCR to the RACE reads. The top ten hold approximately 8.9% of the sample, which has 340,000 or so distinct CDR3 sequences, around 7% seen once. The sequencing here drew on whole blood, taken in connection with sensitization to the hapten diphenylcyclopropenone (DPC). The receptor set was obtained from a young woman with alopecia areata. Some clones in this sample may be carry-over from other donors' samples. Each CDR3 is given with its conserved first and last residue. Fields, in order: CDR3 length, V gene, D gene, clone size, J gene, CDR3 DNA, CDR3 protein. The D gene is left open where the match is weak. Clone size, where shown, is once, few, many, or a class for clones that have expanded.

17	TRBV7-2	TRBD1	few	TRBJ1-1	TGTGCCAGCAGCCCCGGGACAGGGGAGGGACTTAACACTGAAGCTTTCTTT	CASSPGTGEGLNTEAFF
14	TRBV6-6	TRBD1	many	TRBJ1-1	TGTGCCAGTTTAATCGGGACAGCGAACACTGAAGCTTTCTTT	CASLIGTANTEAFF
18	TRBV4-3	TRBD1	-	TRBJ2-6	TGCGCCAGCAGCCAAACATACTTAGGGGGCGCGGGGGCCAACGTCCTGACTTTC	CASSQTYLGGAGANVLTF
15	TRBV5-5	TRBD1	many	TRBJ1-1	TGTGCCAGCAGCTCTAGCCCTACAGGGGACACTGAAGCTTTCTTT	CASSSSPTGDTEAFF
16	TRBV7-8	-	many	TRBJ1-5	TGTGCCAGCAGCTTAGGGGGCGGATTTAGCAATCAGCCCCAGCATTTT	CASSLGGGFSNQPQHF
13	TRBV6-5	-	many	TRBJ1-3	TGTGCCAGCAGTGTTATTGCTGGAAACACCATATATTTT	CASSVIAGNTIYF
16	TRBV2	-	-	TRBJ1-1	TGTGCCAGCAGTCACGACCCGATCTCAACGAACACTGAAGCTTTCTTT	CASSHDPISTNTEAFF
13	TRBV7-2	-	-	TRBJ2-5	TGTGCCAGCAGCTCTGTCGTCCAAGAGACCCAGTACTTC	CASSSVVQETQYF
12	TRBV2	-	-	TRBJ1-1	TGTGCCAGCAGTGATAACAGGCGACCAGCTTTCTTT	CASSDNRRPAFF
13	TRBV7-8	TRBD2	many	TRBJ2-3	TGTGCCAGCCTTCCAAAGCGGGGAGATACGCAGTATTTT	CASLPKRGDTQYF
16	TRBV7-2	-	few	TRBJ1-6	TGTGCCAGCAGCCCCCGGACTACCTCCTATAATTCACCCCTCCACTTT	CASSPRTTSYNSPLHF
14	TRBV5-1	TRBD2	many	TRBJ2-7	TGCGCCAGCAGCTTTGAGCGGGAGGGCTACGAGCAGTACTTC	CASSFEREGYEQYF
14	TRBV10-3	-	-	TRBJ2-1	TGTGCCATCAGCGGACTGAGCTCCTACAATGAGCAGTTCTTC	CAISGLSSYNEQFF
15	TRBV4-1	-	many	TRBJ2-3	TGCGCCAGCGTAATGGGTCAGGGGCCCACAGATACGCAGTATTTT	CASVMGQGPTDTQYF
14	TRBV4-3	-	few	TRBJ2-5	TGCGCCAGCAGCCAAGAAATGACAGAAGAGACCCAGTACTTC	CASSQEMTEETQYF
14	TRBV29-1	TRBD2	-	TRBJ2-1	TGCAGCGTTGGGGCTAGCGGGGTGTACAATGAGCAGTTCTTC	CSVGASGVYNEQFF
16	TRBV6-2/TRBV6-3	-	many	TRBJ2-5	TGTGCCAGCAGTATACGGACGTCCTCGAGGGTTGAGACCCAGTACTTC	CASSIRTSSRVETQYF
15	TRBV7-2	-	-	TRBJ1-2	TGTGCCAGCAGCCCGAACCCTGGACAGTACTATGGCTACACCTTC	CASSPNPGQYYGYTF
15	TRBV10-3	-	many	TRBJ2-3	TGTGCCATCAGAACCGGTACCGAGGTCACAGATACGCAGTATTTT	CAIRTGTEVTDTQYF
15	TRBV28	-	-	TRBJ1-4	TGTGCCAGCAGTAAGGGTCAGAACCTTAATGAAAAACTGTTTTTT	CASSKGQNLNEKLFF
14	TRBV29-1	-	-	TRBJ2-5	TGCAGCGTTGAAGGGGGAATCGCTGGTGAGACCCAGTACTTC	CSVEGGIAGETQYF
14	TRBV6-5	TRBD2	-	TRBJ2-2	TGTGCCAGCAGTAGAAGCGGGGGAAGCGGGGAGCTGTTTTTT	CASSRSGGSGELFF
15	TRBV5-6	-	many	TRBJ1-4	TGTGCCAGCAGCTACCATGGAGGGCAGGGTGAAAAACTGTTTTTT	CASSYHGGQGEKLFF
14	TRBV7-6	-	many	TRBJ2-7	TGTGCCAGCAGCTTAGAGGGGGGCTCCTACGAGCAGTACTTC	CASSLEGGSYEQYF
14	TRBV3-1	-	many	TRBJ2-2	TGTGCCAGCAGCCAAGATCCGGGGACCGGGGAGCTGTTTTTT	CASSQDPGTGELFF
13	TRBV5-1	-	few	TRBJ1-4	TGCGCCAGCAGCTTGAGCGAAGGGAAAAAACTGTTTTTT	CASSLSEGKKLFF